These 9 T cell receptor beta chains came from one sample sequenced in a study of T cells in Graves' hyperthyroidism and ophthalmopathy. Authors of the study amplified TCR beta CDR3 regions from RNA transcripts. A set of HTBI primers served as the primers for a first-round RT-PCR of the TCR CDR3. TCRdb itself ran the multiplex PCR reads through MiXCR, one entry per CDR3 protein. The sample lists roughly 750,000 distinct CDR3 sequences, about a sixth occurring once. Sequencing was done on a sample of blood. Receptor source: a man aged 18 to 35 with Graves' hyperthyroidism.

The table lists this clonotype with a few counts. CDR3 protein: CASTEDRGRLGELFF. The CDR3 nucleotides are TGCGCCAGCACCGAGGACAGGGGGCGGCTCGGGGAGCTGTTTTTT. The chain recombines TRBV4-1 with TRBJ2-2; 11 positions agree with TRBD1. This CDR3 is 15 amino acids long. Per the germline V gene, CDR1 is MGHRA and CDR2 is YSYEKL. The trim removed 7 bases at V and 7 bases at J, leaving 8 bases unmatched.

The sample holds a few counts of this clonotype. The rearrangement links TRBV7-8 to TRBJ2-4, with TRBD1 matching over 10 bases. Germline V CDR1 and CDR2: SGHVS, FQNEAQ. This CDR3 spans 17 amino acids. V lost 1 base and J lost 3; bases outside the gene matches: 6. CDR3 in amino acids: CASSLGDRGLLKNIQYF. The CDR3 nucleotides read TGTGCCAGCAGCTTAGGGGACAGGGGTCTACTCAAAAACATTCAGTACTTC. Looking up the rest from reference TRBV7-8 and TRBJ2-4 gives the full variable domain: GAGVSQSPRYKVAKRGQDVALRCDPISGHVSLFWYQQALGQGPEFLTYFQNEAQLDKSGLPSDRFFAERPEGSVSTLKIQRTQQEDSAVYLCASSLGDRGLLKNIQYFGAGTRLSVL.

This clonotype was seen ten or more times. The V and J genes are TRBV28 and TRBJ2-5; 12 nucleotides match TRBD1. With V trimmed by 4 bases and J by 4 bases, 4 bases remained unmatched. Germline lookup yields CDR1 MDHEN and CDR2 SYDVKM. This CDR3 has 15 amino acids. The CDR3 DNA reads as TGTGCCAGCAGTTGGGGGACAGGGGGCACAGAGACCCAGTACTTC. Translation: CASSWGTGGTETQYF.

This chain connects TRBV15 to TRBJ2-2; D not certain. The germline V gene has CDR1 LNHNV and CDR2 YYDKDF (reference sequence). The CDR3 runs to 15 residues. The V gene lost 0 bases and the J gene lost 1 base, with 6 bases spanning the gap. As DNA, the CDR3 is TGTGCCACCAGCAGAGACTTGGAGAACACCGGGGAGCTGTTTTTT. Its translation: CATSRDLENTGELFF.

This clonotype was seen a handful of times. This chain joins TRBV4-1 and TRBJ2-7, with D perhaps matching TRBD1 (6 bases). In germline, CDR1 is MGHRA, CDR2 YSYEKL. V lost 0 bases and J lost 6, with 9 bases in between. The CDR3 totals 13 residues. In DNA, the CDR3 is TGCGCCAGCAGCCAAGATGGGGGCGTCGAGCAGTACTTC. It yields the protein CASSQDGGVEQYF.

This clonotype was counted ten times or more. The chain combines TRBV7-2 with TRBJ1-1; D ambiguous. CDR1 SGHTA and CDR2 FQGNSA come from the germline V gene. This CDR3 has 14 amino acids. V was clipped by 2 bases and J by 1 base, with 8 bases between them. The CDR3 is CASSLRHSNTEAFF. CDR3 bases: TGTGCCAGCAGCTTAAGGCACTCGAACACTGAAGCTTTCTTT.

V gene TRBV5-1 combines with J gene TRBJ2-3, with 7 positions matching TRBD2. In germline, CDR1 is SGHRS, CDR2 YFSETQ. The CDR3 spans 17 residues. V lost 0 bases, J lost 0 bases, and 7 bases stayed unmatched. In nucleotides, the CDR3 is TGCGCCAGCAGCTTGGCTCGTATTAGCGGGAGCACAGATACGCAGTATTTT. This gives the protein CASSLARISGSTDTQYF.

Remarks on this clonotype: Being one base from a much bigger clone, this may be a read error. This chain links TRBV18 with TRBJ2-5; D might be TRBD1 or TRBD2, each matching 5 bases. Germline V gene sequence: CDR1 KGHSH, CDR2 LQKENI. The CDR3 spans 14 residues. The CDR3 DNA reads TGTGCCAGCTCACCTACGGGACGGCAAGAGACCCGGTACTTC. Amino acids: CASSPTGRQETRYF.

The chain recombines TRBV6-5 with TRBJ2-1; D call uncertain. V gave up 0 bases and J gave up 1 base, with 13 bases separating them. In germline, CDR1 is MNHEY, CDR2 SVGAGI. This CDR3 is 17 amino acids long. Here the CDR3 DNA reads TGTGCCAGCAGTTACTCGTTTCGGTGGGATTCCTACAATGAGCAGTTCTTC. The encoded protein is CASSYSFRWDSYNEQFF.